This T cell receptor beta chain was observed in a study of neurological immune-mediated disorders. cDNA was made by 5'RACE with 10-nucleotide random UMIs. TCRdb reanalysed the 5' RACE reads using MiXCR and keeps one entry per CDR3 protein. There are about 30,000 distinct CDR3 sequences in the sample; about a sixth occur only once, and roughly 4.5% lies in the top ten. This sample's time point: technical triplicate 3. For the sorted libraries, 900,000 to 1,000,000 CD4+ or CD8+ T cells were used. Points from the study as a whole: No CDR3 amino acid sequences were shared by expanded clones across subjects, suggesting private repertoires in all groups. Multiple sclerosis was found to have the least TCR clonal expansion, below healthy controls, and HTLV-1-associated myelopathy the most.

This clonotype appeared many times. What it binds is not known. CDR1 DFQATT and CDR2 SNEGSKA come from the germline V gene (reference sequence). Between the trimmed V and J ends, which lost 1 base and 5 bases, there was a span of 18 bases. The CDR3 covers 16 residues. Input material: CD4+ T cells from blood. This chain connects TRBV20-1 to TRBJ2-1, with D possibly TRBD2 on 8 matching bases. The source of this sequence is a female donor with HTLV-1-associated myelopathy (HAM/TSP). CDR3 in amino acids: CSARGVIAGQNNEQFF. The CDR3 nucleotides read TGCAGTGCTAGAGGCGTGATAGCGGGACAGAACAATGAGCAGTTCTTC.